A single T cell receptor (beta chain) is shown here with its context. This record belongs to a study of Tregs in tolerant kidney transplant recipients. Unstimulated regulatory T cells (CD4+CD25+CD127-), CD4+CD25- non-regulatory cells, CD4 and CD8 cells were FACS-sorted from thawed PBMCs. V lost 6 bases and J lost 3; bases outside the gene matches: 6. The CDR3 spans 15 residues. The germline V gene encodes CDR1 MNHEY and CDR2 SVGAGI. TCRdb's table, derived via immunoSEQ multiplex PCR, lists solely in-frame clones and lacks some. Among 46,000 or so clones listed, roughly 89% were seen once. This chain connects TRBV6-5 to TRBJ1-4; 8 nucleotides line up with TRBD1. Input material: Tregs from blood. The clonotype comes from a human donor in good health. CDR3: CASRRQGAPNEKLFF. The CDR3 nucleotides are TGTGCCAGCAGGCGTCAGGGGGCACCTAATGAAAAACTGTTTTTT.